The rows below give T cell receptor beta chains drawn from one sample of a study of blood T cell repertoires in COVID-19. The assay was immunoSEQ multiplex PCR, and TCRdb's table has in-frame clones only and misses some. The sample lists about 99,000 clones; roughly 84% were seen once. The sequenced sample was peripheral blood. The receptors shown here come from a man between 65 and 85 years old with active or convalescent COVID-19. Each CDR3 is given with its conserved first and last residue. A D gene is named only where the DNA matches it firmly. Where a row states a size, it is once, few, many or the class of an expanded clone; other rows omit it.

d_call: TRBD2
j_call: TRBJ2-3
v_call: TRBV11-2
clone_size: .
cdr3_aa: CASSILGRGLVADTQYF
cdr3_nt: TGTGCCAGCAGCATCCTCGGCCGTGGACTAGTGGCAGATACGCAGTATTTT

d_call: .
j_call: TRBJ1-4
v_call: TRBV6-5
clone_size: .
cdr3_aa: CASSYSGQTPGEKLFF
cdr3_nt: TGTGCCAGCAGTTACTCGGGACAAACCCCCGGCGAAAAACTGTTTTTT

d_call: TRBD1
j_call: TRBJ2-5
v_call: TRBV5-5
clone_size: .
cdr3_aa: CASSFGTGGEGNF
cdr3_nt: TGTGCCAGCAGCTTTGGGACAGGGGGCGAGGGGAACTTC

d_call: TRBD2
j_call: TRBJ2-1
v_call: TRBV24-1
clone_size: once
cdr3_aa: CATSDPGSGSYNEQFF
cdr3_nt: TGTGCCACCAGTGACCCTGGTAGCGGGTCCTACAATGAGCAGTTCTTC

d_call: TRBD1
j_call: TRBJ1-2
v_call: TRBV19
clone_size: .
cdr3_aa: CATSNDRVSGGYTF
cdr3_nt: TGTGCCACCAGCAATGACAGGGTTTCGGGCGGCTACACCTTC

d_call: .
j_call: TRBJ2-7
v_call: TRBV3-1/TRBV3-2
clone_size: .
cdr3_aa: CASSQDPANPYEQYF
cdr3_nt: TGTGCCAGCAGCCAAGATCCAGCGAACCCTTACGAGCAGTACTTC

d_call: .
j_call: TRBJ1-6
v_call: TRBV28
clone_size: .
cdr3_aa: CASSVDSGNSPLHF
cdr3_nt: TGTGCCAGCAGTGTCGACTCCGGTAATTCACCCCTCCACTTT

d_call: TRBD1
j_call: TRBJ2-3
v_call: TRBV5-1
clone_size: once
cdr3_aa: CASSLAPQGVSDTQYF
cdr3_nt: TGCGCCAGCAGCTTGGCCCCACAGGGGGTCTCAGATACGCAGTATTTT

d_call: TRBD2
j_call: TRBJ2-1
v_call: TRBV3-1/TRBV3-2
clone_size: .
cdr3_aa: CASSQTSGGNEQFF
cdr3_nt: TGTGCCAGCAGTCAAACTAGCGGGGGTAATGAGCAGTTCTTC

d_call: .
j_call: TRBJ1-3
v_call: TRBV5-6
clone_size: .
cdr3_aa: CASSLGGGAGNTIYF
cdr3_nt: TGTGCCAGCAGCTTGGGAGGAGGGGCTGGAAACACCATATATTTT

d_call: .
j_call: TRBJ1-5
v_call: TRBV6-5
clone_size: .
cdr3_aa: CASRVTENQPQHF
cdr3_nt: TGTGCCAGCAGGGTGACAGAGAATCAGCCCCAGCATTTT

d_call: TRBD1
j_call: TRBJ2-7
v_call: TRBV29-1
clone_size: .
cdr3_aa: CSVGTRTGSGEQYF
cdr3_nt: TGCAGCGTTGGCACCCGGACAGGGTCGGGCGAGCAGTACTTC

d_call: .
j_call: TRBJ2-2
v_call: TRBV9
clone_size: few
cdr3_aa: CASSSRGAVTGELFF
cdr3_nt: TGTGCCAGCAGCTCCCGCGGGGCAGTCACCGGGGAGCTGTTTTTT

d_call: .
j_call: TRBJ2-2
v_call: TRBV11-2
clone_size: .
cdr3_aa: CASSLRTGNTGELFF
cdr3_nt: TGTGCCAGTAGTCTCCGGACTGGGAACACCGGGGAGCTGTTTTTT